One TCR beta chain is described in this entry. Its recognized antigen is unknown. No base quality information exists; no much larger clone differs at one position. Libraries were prepared through the immunoSEQ multiplex PCR assay. RNA was extracted from all samples and reverse transcribed into cDNA, which served as template for TCR sequencing. First-strand cDNA was synthesized using SuperScript III with a 2:1 mix of oligo-dT and random hexamers. A synthetic immune receptor repertoire was used to measure amplification bias, and any remaining bias was corrected computationally. As for the authors' bioinformatics: Raw reads were preprocessed to remove errors, and CDR3 was defined according to IMGT conventions as the region from the conserved cysteine to phenylalanine. Clonality was computed by normalizing Shannon entropy by log2 of the number of productive unique TCRs and subtracting the result from 1. CD4 or CD8 identity of scalp clones was inferred by cross-referencing scalp TCRbeta sequences with sorted blood CD4 and CD8 repertoires. TCRdb took this table from immuneACCESS and kept in-frame rearrangements with V and J called. Such tables lack part of the clones; where checked against another copy, unresolved V genes explain under half of the gap, and the rest is unexplained. The V and J calls and clone size come from that table; D and trimming were worked out from the DNA. Recorded for this sample are some 150,000 clones; 67% of them occurred a single time. The ten biggest clones cover approximately 10% of the sample.

This specimen's time point label, per the study, means: baseline before oral tofacitinib. From alopecia areata patients, peripheral blood was collected along with lesional scalp punch biopsies. PBMCs were isolated by density centrifugation and stained for CD3, CD4 and CD8, after which CD4+ and CD8+ T cells were sorted on a FACSAria. The sample originates from a study of CD8+ T cells in alopecia areata (dated by TCRdb to between 2018 and 2020). About the study as a whole: The treated patients took part in an open-label pilot trial in which moderate-to-severe alopecia areata was treated with oral tofacitinib at 5 to 10 mg twice daily. RNA was obtained with the PAXgene miRNA kit for fixed scalp, the miRNeasy kit for PBMCs, and the RNeasy kit for mouse skin. TCRbeta CDR3 regions were amplified by immunoSEQ multiplex PCR using 35 Vbeta forward and 13 Jbeta reverse primers. Scalp tissue and sorted CD4+ and CD8+ peripheral blood T cells from patchy and totalis/universalis alopecia areata patients and from healthy controls were covered by human TCRbeta sequencing. In both human patients and the C3H/HeJ mouse model, the study applied high-throughput TCRbeta sequencing to look at T cell clonal expansion in alopecia areata. Clonality in the scalp was compared among normal scalp (n=4), patchy alopecia areata scalp (n=8), and alopecia totalis/universalis scalp (n=8). Patients received tofacitinib for 6 to 18 months and were then followed off drug for 6 months to check for delayed response and recurrence. Biopsies were taken from tofacitinib-treated patients at baseline and again at 4 and 24 weeks into treatment, and several of those patients also had a later scalp biopsy. What the authors observed across the whole study: Compared with mice, TCR sequences shared between patients were less clear, possibly partly because of HLA diversity across the patient population. Higher clonality and more expanded CD8+ clones were observed in lesional scalp than in normal scalp, particularly in alopecia totalis/universalis, a finding suggestive of antigenic drive. Unlike mouse skin, which is dominated by gammadelta T cells, normal human skin has resident alphabeta T cells that are also sequenced, and this complicates analysis of the scalp TCR repertoire.

CDR3 length: 17 amino acids, cysteine to phenylalanine. Just the 51-base CDR3 DNA is kept, in frame starting at base 1. Compared with germline, V lacks 0 bases and J lacks 2 bases; bases without a gene match: 5. CDR1 and CDR2, per the germline V gene (reference sequence), are PRHDT and FYEKMQ. Material: CD8+ T cells sorted from blood, obtained at week 0. The clonotype was recovered from a human donor with alopecia areata. The chain couples TRBV13 to TRBJ1-5; 9 nucleotides in the junction match TRBD1. In nucleotides, the sequence is TGTGCCAGCAGCTTAGGCCGGGGACAGGGTCGCAATCAGCCCCAGCATTTT. It specifies CASSLGRGQGRNQPQHF. The variable domain in full, with residues beyond the CDR3 obtained from the reference TRBV13 and TRBJ1-5 genes, is AAGVIQSPRHLIKEKRETATLKCYPIPRHDTVYWYQQGPGQDPQFLISFYEKMQSDKGSIPDRFSAQQFSDYHSELNMSSLELGDSALYFCASSLGRGQGRNQPQHFGDGTRLSIL.